This record looks at one T cell receptor (beta chain) sequence and its context. Its target is not known. CDR1 is GTSNPN, CDR2 SVGIG, per germline (reference sequence). V was shortened by 2 bases and J by 7 bases, with 18 bases between the two germline ends. The CDR3 extends over 15 amino acids. This entry is derived from a study of T cell responses to AZD1222 COVID-19 vaccine. Study results and limitations: CD4 TCRs covered the whole spike, strongest at regions 160-218 and 743-854. Donors, mostly white British, included more females; clonal diversity was possibly underestimated.

Repertoires were generated with immunoSEQ multiplex PCR, while TCRdb's copy carries only in-frame clones and drops some. The data show around 160,000 clones, around four fifths seen once. This specimen was peripheral blood, taken on day 0 of MenACWY control vaccination. This clonotype was obtained from an adult in good health. The rearrangement joins TRBV30 to TRBJ2-1; a weak D match, TRBD2 (5 bases). Here the CDR3 reads CAWSYPALTGNEQFF. Here the CDR3 DNA reads TGTGCCTGGAGTTACCCTGCACTTACGGGGAATGAGCAGTTCTTC.